These T cell receptor beta chains were read from a single sample in a study of regulatory T cells in long-lasting Graves disease. One entry per CDR3 protein, called by TCRdb with MiXCR from the multiplex PCR reads. The data show 350,000 to 500,000 distinct CDR3 sequences, 14% seen once. These same data were also listed under a study on T cells in Graves' hyperthyroidism and ophthalmopathy.

Material: peripheral blood mononuclear cells (PBMCs), obtained at new diagnosis, from a patient treated with antithyroid drugs. The receptors here all came from a woman aged 45-65 years with Graves disease. CDR3s include the opening cysteine and the closing phenylalanine or tryptophan.

j_call	v_call	cdr3_aa
TRBJ1-5	TRBV29-1	CSAGGAGSNQPQHF
TRBJ2-1	TRBV30	CAFLTSGLYNEQFF
TRBJ2-7	TRBV28	CASSSTKYEQYF
TRBJ1-4	TRBV6-1	CASSTNSGTGVHDEKLFF
TRBJ2-2	TRBV29-1	CSVEGPGDTGELFF
TRBJ1-5	TRBV12-3/TRBV12-4	CASSPAGARANQPQHF
TRBJ2-1	TRBV7-8	CASSSRLAGGPPNNEQFF
TRBJ2-1	TRBV12-5	CASGFAPSDEQFF
TRBJ2-1	TRBV11-2	CASSSPDRDYNEQFF
TRBJ1-1	TRBV7-9	CASSIGTRNTEAFF
TRBJ1-1	TRBV5-6	CASSLFMSTEAFF
TRBJ1-1	TRBV28	CASSSLGTGDEAFF
TRBJ1-1	TRBV4-1	CASSQDRSYMNTEAFF
TRBJ2-5	TRBV9	CASSSTGTSGRYQETQYF
TRBJ2-2	TRBV12-3/TRBV12-4	CASSLSAGGPGELFF
TRBJ2-7	TRBV28	CASRSLRSYEQYF
TRBJ1-5	TRBV4-1	CASSQVASGGPNQPQHF
TRBJ2-1	TRBV2	CASSGGADLYNEQFF
TRBJ2-3	TRBV7-8	CASSLGALDTQYF
TRBJ2-2	TRBV10-1	CASSDPSRNTGELFF
TRBJ2-2	TRBV7-9	CASSSTGFYLVAPNTGELFF
TRBJ2-3	TRBV3-1	CASRPNTGTITDTQYF
TRBJ2-2	TRBV5-7	CASRLGGARNTGELFF
TRBJ1-3	TRBV9	CASTLGATGNTIYF
TRBJ1-2	TRBV11-1	CASSLAGQGVRGYTF
TRBJ2-2	TRBV7-9	CASSLAPAGELFF
TRBJ2-7	TRBV20-1	CSASAASYEQYF
TRBJ2-2	TRBV18	CASSPPLVYTGELFF
TRBJ2-2	TRBV24-1	CATSDFREALTGELFF
TRBJ1-1	TRBV6-1	CASRKPGWVNTEAFF
TRBJ2-5	TRBV7-8	CASSRQDRGSKETQYF
TRBJ2-1	TRBV11-2	CASNLGGVNEQFF
TRBJ1-2	TRBV12-3/TRBV12-4	CASSPTPYGYTF
TRBJ2-3	TRBV12-3/TRBV12-4	CASRSGTGADTQYF
TRBJ2-7	TRBV29-1	CSVEGLLTGTGEYEQYF
TRBJ2-7	TRBV4-1	CASSGTSGEQYF
TRBJ2-7	TRBV19	CASSSTGTAYEQYF
TRBJ2-2	TRBV2	CAIQPPGTSGDRVTGELFF
TRBJ1-1	TRBV27	CASSWDGNTEAFF
TRBJ1-2	TRBV2	CASTDSYGYTF
TRBJ1-6	TRBV12-3/TRBV12-4	CASSLRQAGNSPLHF
TRBJ2-3	TRBV11-2	CASSRRTSGNEKERTDTQYF
TRBJ2-7	TRBV3-1	CASSQGGGMPYEQYF
TRBJ1-5	TRBV2	CASQNNRGEQPQHF
TRBJ2-1	TRBV30	CAWSPLAGGNEQFF
TRBJ2-1	TRBV12-3/TRBV12-4	CASSHGLAGGDNERFF
TRBJ2-3	TRBV7-3	CASSPLPFPAECTDTQYF
TRBJ1-1	TRBV5-5	CASSLIGETEAFF
TRBJ2-6	TRBV28	CASSFWGLPSGANVLTF
TRBJ2-5	TRBV20-1	CSARASDGLAGPPLGTQYF
TRBJ2-3	TRBV5-8	CASSRDPGLSTDTQYF
TRBJ2-1	TRBV27	CASSLPGLAGGNEQFF
TRBJ2-3	TRBV3-1	CASSRWEADTQYF
TRBJ2-1	TRBV3-1	CASSQSSTEQFF
TRBJ2-1	TRBV6-2/TRBV6-3	CACTLAGRYNEQFF
TRBJ2-1	TRBV7-9	CASSLSQDRGSDEQFF
TRBJ2-3	TRBV5-1	CASSLKTSGRGADTQYF
TRBJ1-1	TRBV20-1	CSARDDRGPSEAFF